This entry concerns a single TCR beta chain. The antigen is unknown. Replicate PCRs for sorted subsets used roughly 200 ng DNA; this equaled 25,000 to 35,000 T cell genomes. Some clones are missing from TCRdb's copy, which holds only in-frame ones; the method was immunoSEQ multiplex PCR. Here the sample spans millions of clones, just over 90% being singletons. The data were obtained in a study of shared clonotypes between healthy human individuals. There were only Caucasian adults among the donors, and all lived in Nashville, Tennessee. Trimming took 0 bases from V and 4 from J, leaving 10 bases between them. Germline CDR1 SGHKS, CDR2 YYEKEE (reference sequence). The CDR3 contains 14 residues. Study-wide results and limits: Sampling covered blood only; tissue repertoires likely differ.

The sequenced sample consisted of naive CD4+ T cells from PBMCs. The subset is: CD45RA+ positively selected. V gene TRBV5-5 combines with J gene TRBJ1-2, with a possible D match to TRBD1 (6 bases). The clonotype was recovered from a young man in good health. Some clones in this sample may be carry-over from other donors' samples. The CDR3 spells CASSLGQVAYGYTF. CDR3 DNA sequence: TGTGCCAGCAGCTTGGGACAGGTCGCCTATGGCTACACCTTC.